This T cell receptor beta chain was recorded in a study of shared clonotypes between healthy human individuals. The assay was run at deep level. Clones were read by immunoSEQ multiplex PCR, and TCRdb kept only the in-frame ones, dropping some. The data hold about 490,000 clones, with 75% to 85% observed a single time. This CDR3 region has 15 residues. Germline CDR1 is SGHTS and CDR2 is YDEGEE. Trimming shortened V by 0 bases and J by 5 bases, and 15 bases separated the two germline ends. The V call is TRBV5-8, the J call TRBJ2-7; the D gene is possibly TRBD1 (5 bases). The TCR was taken from a woman in her thirties or forties in good health. Some clones in this sample may be carry-over from other donors' samples. Sample: PBMCs. CDR3 in amino acids: CASSLGGQGRNEQYF. CDR3 coding DNA: TGTGCCAGCAGCTTGGGGGGTCAGGGTCGGAACGAGCAGTACTTC.